The 32 T cell receptor beta chains given below trace back to one sample, sequenced in a study of T cell responses to AZD1222 COVID-19 vaccine (dated by TCRdb to the early 2020s). The library came from the immunoSEQ multiplex PCR assay. TCRdb took over this immuneACCESS table, retaining in-frame rearrangements with V and J assigned. Such tables are incomplete; in checked studies, under half of the missing clones stem from an unresolved V gene, and the remainder is unexplained. The sample table holds fewer than 95,000 clones, of which over 75% were seen once. The ten largest clonotypes hold around 5.5% of the sample. The time point label, as the study defines it: about 28 days (+/-7) after the second vaccine dose. Source: peripheral blood, taken 28 days after the second AZD1222 dose. The receptors originated from an adult who received the AZD1222 COVID-19 vaccine.

The V gene is TRBV6-5, the J gene TRBJ2-7; TRBD1 might be the D (5 bases). CDR1 and CDR2 (germline): MNHEY, SVGAGI. The ends were cut back, 8 bases at V and 1 base at J, with 12 bases in the middle. This CDR3 is built from 13 residues. The DNA of the CDR3 is TGTGCCAGCGTAGGGGCTGCGTCCTACGAGCAGTACTTC. Amino acid sequence: CASVGAASYEQYF.

The chain recombines TRBV7-9 with TRBJ2-5; D is unclear. V shed 4 bases and J shed 3 bases, with 18 bases lying between them. The CDR3 loop spans 16 amino acids. Germline loops: CDR1 SEHNR, CDR2 FQNEAQ (reference sequence). The CDR3, as DNA: TGTGCCAGCAGCTCGCGCGCCGGGTCCCGAAAAGAGACCCAGTACTTC. Translated: CASSSRAGSRKETQYF. Together with reference TRBV7-9 and TRBJ2-5, the CDR3 gives the full variable domain: DTGVSQNPRHKITKRGQNVTFRCDPISEHNRLYWYRQTLGQGPEFLTYFQNEAQLEKSRLLSDRFSAERPKGSFSTLEIQRTEQGDSAMYLCASSSRAGSRKETQYFGPGTRLLVL.

This clone appeared once. The chain combines TRBV7-8 with TRBJ1-1, with D possibly TRBD1 on 6 matching bases. The CDR3 loop spans 14 amino acids. The ends were cut back, 5 bases at V and 4 bases at J, with 14 bases in the middle. Germline lookup yields CDR1 SGHVS and CDR2 FQNEAQ. The CDR3 is CASSPGALGTEAFF. The CDR3 nucleotides read TGTGCCAGCAGCCCAGGGGCGCTGGGCACTGAAGCTTTCTTT.

The V call is TRBV6-2 or TRBV6-3, the J call TRBJ2-6; D unresolved. The CDR3 loop spans 15 amino acids. Per the germline V gene, CDR1 is MNHEY and CDR2 is SVGEGT. The V end lost 2 bases, the J end lost 0 bases, and 5 bases lay between the germline ends. CDR3 DNA: TGTGCCAGCAGTTACAGAGACTCTGGGGCCAACGTCCTGACTTTC. As protein: CASSYRDSGANVLTF.

The chain uses TRBV9 and TRBJ1-6; a weak D match, TRBD1 (5 bases). Germline CDR1 is SGDLS and CDR2 is YYNGEE. The V gene lost 0 bases and the J gene lost 7 bases, with 11 bases spanning the gap. The CDR3 extends over 15 amino acids. CDR3 loop: CASSVEGRDNSPLHF. The CDR3 DNA is TGTGCCAGCAGCGTAGAGGGCAGGGACAATTCACCCCTCCACTTT.

CDR3 loop: CATSDSGTGNQPQHF. The CDR3 region has the DNA TGTGCCACCAGTGACTCCGGGACAGGGAACCAGCCCCAGCATTTT. The chain is built from TRBV24-1 and TRBJ1-5, with 9 bases lining up with TRBD1. The length of the CDR3 is 15 residues. The junction had 7 bases not matched to a gene; V was cut back by 4 bases and J by 7 bases. The germline gives CDR1 KGHDR, CDR2 SFDVKD.

The chain carries TRBV30 and TRBJ1-2, with D perhaps TRBD1 (5 bases). The V gene's germline CDR1 is GTSNPN and CDR2 SVGIG (reference sequence). This CDR3 contains 13 residues. Trimming removed 4 bases at V and 5 bases at J, with 14 bases between. CDR3 residues: CAWTGTAGYGYTF. As DNA, the CDR3 is TGTGCCTGGACTGGGACCGCTGGGTATGGCTACACCTTC. The complete variable domain, with remaining parts taken from reference TRBV30 and TRBJ1-2, reads SQTIHQWPATLVQPVGSPLSLECTVEGTSNPNLYWYRQAAGRGLQLLFYSVGIGQISSEVPQNLSASRPQDRQFILSSKKLLLSDSGFYLCAWTGTAGYGYTFGSGTRLTVV.

The chain links TRBV5-4 to TRBJ2-7, with a tentative D call TRBD2 (5 bases). Germline CDR1 and CDR2: SGHNT and YYREEE (reference sequence). This CDR3 has 15 amino acids. Trimming removed 4 bases from V and 0 bases from J, with 14 bases in between. For the CDR3, the DNA is TGTGCCAGCAGCCCCGTACCGGGATCCTCCTACGAGCAGTACTTC. This codes for CASSPVPGSSYEQYF.

The chain combines TRBV18 with TRBJ1-3, with 10 bases aligning to TRBD1. Germline trimming cut 8 bases from V and 3 bases from J; bases unmatched to any gene: 16. Germline V lookup: CDR1 KGHSH, CDR2 LQKENI. This CDR3 is 18 amino acids long. The CDR3 DNA reads TGTGCCAGCGCGCCGGGACAGGGGCACTCTCTCGTTGGAAACACCATATATTTT. This codes for CASAPGQGHSLVGNTIYF.

The rearrangement joins TRBV27 to TRBJ2-3; 12 nucleotides match TRBD2. Unmatched junction bases numbered 3, after V lost 0 bases and J lost 2 bases. CDR3 length equals 17 residues. CDR1 and CDR2 from the germline V gene are MNHEY and SMNVEV (reference sequence). In nucleotides, the CDR3 is TGTGCCAGCAGTTTATCCGGACTAGCGGGGTTCACAGATACGCAGTATTTT. Amino acids: CASSLSGLAGFTDTQYF.

This clone appeared once. The V and J genes are TRBV9 and TRBJ2-7; 8 nucleotides match TRBD2. CDR3 length: 15 residues. The trim removed 0 bases at V and 3 bases at J, leaving 5 bases unmatched. The V gene's germline CDR1 is SGDLS and CDR2 YYNGEE. CDR3 residues: CASSVGASGYYEQYF. In DNA, the CDR3 is TGTGCCAGCAGCGTAGGGGCTAGCGGGTACTACGAGCAGTACTTC.

This chain uses TRBV19 with TRBJ2-1; no firm D call. Germline V gives CDR1 LNHDA, CDR2 SQIVND (reference sequence). The CDR3 runs to 17 residues. V lost 0 bases and J lost 6, with 18 bases in between. The CDR3 here is CASSIDLWSAWVNEQFF. CDR3 DNA: TGTGCCAGTAGTATAGATCTATGGTCAGCGTGGGTCAATGAGCAGTTCTTC. The variable domain in full, completed from reference TRBV19 and TRBJ2-1, reads DGGITQSPKYLFRKEGQNVTLSCEQNLNHDAMYWYRQDPGQGLRLIYYSQIVNDFQKGDIAEGYSVSREKKESFPLTVTSAQKNPTAFYLCASSIDLWSAWVNEQFFGPGTRLTVL.

V is TRBV18 and J is TRBJ2-7; D ambiguous. The CDR3 contains 13 residues. The germline V and J ends were trimmed by 5 bases and 6 bases, with 14 bases remaining between them. In germline, CDR1 is KGHSH, CDR2 LQKENI. The DNA of the CDR3 is TGTGCCAGCTCAATAGGACCTCCCTCCGAGCAGTACTTC. Residues: CASSIGPPSEQYF.

The chain couples TRBV2 to TRBJ2-5; possibly TRBD2 for D (7 bases). CDR3 length: 14 residues. Trimming shortened V by 6 bases and J by 4 bases, and 15 bases separated the two germline ends. Germline lookup yields CDR1 SNHLY and CDR2 FYNNEI. The CDR3 nucleotides are TGTGCCAGCAGCGCCACGGGGGGCCGAGAGACCCAGTACTTC. Translated: CASSATGGRETQYF. Full variable domain (remainder filled in from reference TRBV2 and TRBJ2-5): EPEVTQTPSHQVTQMGQEVILRCVPISNHLYFYWYRQILGQKVEFLVSFYNNEISEKSEIFDDQFSVERPDGSNFTLKIRSTKLEDSAMYFCASSATGGRETQYFGPGTRLLVL.

The chain employs TRBV7-2 and TRBJ1-5, with D perhaps TRBD1 (5 bases). This CDR3 has 16 amino acids. Looked up from germline, CDR1 is SGHTA and CDR2 is FQGNSA. The ends were cut back, 0 bases at V and 2 bases at J, with 11 bases in the middle. The CDR3 is CASSLAEGAGNQPQHF. CDR3 nucleotide sequence: TGTGCCAGCAGCTTAGCGGAAGGGGCCGGCAATCAGCCCCAGCATTTT.

This chain connects TRBV5-1 to TRBJ1-1, with D possibly being TRBD1 (5 bases). CDR3 size: 17 residues. V was pared by 4 bases and J by 1 base, with 20 bases between. Germline CDR1 reads SGHRS; CDR2 reads YFSETQ. The CDR3 DNA reads as TGCGCCAGCAGCCCAGGTGGGACCCAGGGTGCGAACACTGAAGCTTTCTTT. It translates to CASSPGGTQGANTEAFF.

The chain employs TRBV4-3 and TRBJ1-4, with D tentatively TRBD1 (5 bases). The V and J ends lost 3 bases and 5 bases respectively, with 10 bases between them. Germline assignment: CDR1 LGHNA and CDR2 YSLEER. The CDR3 length is 14 residues. For the CDR3, the DNA is TGCGCCAGCAGCCACGGGACGGAGAATGAAAAACTGTTTTTT. Its protein product is CASSHGTENEKLFF.

The CDR3: CAISDSAGGLDTQYF. CDR3 DNA: TGTGCCATCAGTGATTCAGCGGGGGGGCTAGATACGCAGTATTTT. This rearrangement joins TRBV10-3 to TRBJ2-3; 10 bases line up with TRBD2. Germline CDR1 is ENHRY and CDR2 is SYGVKD. The CDR3 extends over 15 amino acids. The V and J ends lost 3 bases and 5 bases, in that order; junction bases with no gene match: 5.

CDR3 bases: TGCGCCACATACGGGACATATGGCTACACCTTC. This translates into CATYGTYGYTF. The chain is built from TRBV4-1 and TRBJ1-2; D perhaps matches TRBD1 (6 bases). The CDR3 runs 11 residues. The ends were cut back, 10 bases at V and 5 bases at J, with 11 bases in the middle. Germline-derived CDR1 and CDR2 are MGHRA and YSYEKL.

The chain is built from TRBV30 and TRBJ1-1; 8 bases fit TRBD1. CDR3 length: 11 residues. Germline values: CDR1 GTSNPN, CDR2 SVGIG (reference sequence). The J segment lost 11 bases and the V segment lost 3 bases, leaving 5 bases of the junction unmatched. The CDR3 DNA sequence: TGTGCCTGGAGCGACAGGGGTGAGGCTTTCTTT. Protein sequence: CAWSDRGEAFF. Drawing the rest from reference TRBV30 and TRBJ1-1, the complete variable domain is SQTIHQWPATLVQPVGSPLSLECTVEGTSNPNLYWYRQAAGRGLQLLFYSVGIGQISSEVPQNLSASRPQDRQFILSSKKLLLSDSGFYLCAWSDRGEAFFGQGTRLTVV.

In DNA, the CDR3 is TGCGCCAGCAGCTTGGTGGGAAGGGCTAGCGGGGGCTACACAGATACGCAGTATTTT. Translation gives CASSLVGRASGGYTDTQYF. The V gene is TRBV5-1, the J gene TRBJ2-3; 10 bases are a match to TRBD2. Per germline, CDR1 SGHRS and CDR2 YFSETQ. Unmatched junction bases numbered 12, after V lost 0 bases and J lost 2 bases. CDR3 length: 19 residues.

This chain connects TRBV3-1 (or the pseudogene TRBV3-2) to TRBJ1-2; no reliable D call. The germline V gene has CDR1 LGHDT and CDR2 YNNKEL (reference sequence). V lost 4 bases and J 4 bases, leaving 19 bases between the germline ends. This CDR3 is 16 amino acids long. CDR3 DNA: TGTGCCAGCAGCCTAACCAAGGTACTGAGGGTCTATGGCTACACCTTC. It yields the protein CASSLTKVLRVYGYTF.

J is TRBJ1-2 and V is TRBV19, with no clear D. Trimming removed 1 base from V and 2 bases from J, with 11 bases in between. The CDR3 has 15 amino acids. Germline CDR1 LNHDA, CDR2 SQIVND (reference sequence). The CDR3 reads CASSIVAGANYGYTF. CDR3 DNA: TGTGCCAGTAGTATAGTTGCAGGCGCGAACTATGGCTACACCTTC.

This chain links TRBV5-1 with TRBJ2-7; no clear D. The CDR3 runs 12 residues. The ends were cut back, 0 bases at V and 4 bases at J, with 5 bases in the middle. In germline, CDR1 is SGHRS, CDR2 YFSETQ. CDR3 loop: CASSLEGYEQYF. The DNA of the CDR3 is TGCGCCAGCAGCTTGGAAGGATACGAGCAGTACTTC.

V gene TRBV18 combines with J gene TRBJ1-4; weak D call: TRBD1 (5 bases). The V end lost 5 bases, the J end lost 8 bases, and 21 bases lay between the germline ends. The CDR3 has 16 residues. In germline, CDR1 is KGHSH, CDR2 LQKENI. Written as DNA, the CDR3 is TGTGCCAGCTCAGGAAGGATCACCATACAGGAGGAAAAACTGTTTTTT. Translated, it gives CASSGRITIQEEKLFF. The full variable domain, rest sourced from reference TRBV18 and TRBJ1-4, is NAGVMQNPRHLVRRRGQEARLRCSPMKGHSHVYWYRQLPEEGLKFMVYLQKENIIDESGMPKERFSAEFPKEGPSILRIQQVVRGDSAAYFCASSGRITIQEEKLFFGSGTQLSVL.

The chain joins TRBV2 to TRBJ1-5; 11 nucleotides align to TRBD1. Germline V CDR1 and CDR2: SNHLY, FYNNEI. Losses at the gene ends were 6 bases for V and 7 bases for J; bases not matched to a gene: 8. The CDR3 is 15 residues long. This chain's CDR3 is CASRAGTGGKQPQHF. The CDR3 DNA reads TGTGCCAGCAGGGCCGGGACAGGGGGAAAACAGCCCCAGCATTTT.

This clone was seen only a few times. The V call is TRBV11-3, the J call TRBJ2-3; 8 bases line up with TRBD1. CDR1 is SGHNT and CDR2 is YENEEA in the germline V gene. CDR3 length: 15 amino acids. Trimming removed 3 bases from V and 4 bases from J; junction bases left unmatched: 6. This CDR3 reads CASSFGQGGPDTQYF. CDR3 in DNA: TGTGCCAGCAGCTTCGGACAGGGCGGGCCAGATACGCAGTATTTT.

This sequence joins TRBV30 and TRBJ2-1; D is tentatively TRBD1 or TRBD2 (7 bases each). The CDR3 consists of 15 residues. V lost 1 base and J lost 3, with 13 bases in between. From germline, CDR1 is GTSNPN and CDR2 SVGIG (reference sequence). The CDR3 DNA reads TGTGCCTGGAGTGAGGGGAGGGGGCTCTACAATGAGCAGTTCTTC. Translated: CAWSEGRGLYNEQFF.

In this sample, this clone turned up a few times. The V and J genes are TRBV5-1 and TRBJ1-6; 11 bases agree with TRBD1. V lost 2 bases to trimming and J lost 1 base; unmatched junction nucleotides: 5. The germline CDR1 and CDR2 sequences are SGHRS and YFSETQ. The CDR3 contains 18 residues. The CDR3 spells CASSLYGQGASYNSPLHF. CDR3 nucleotides: TGCGCCAGCAGCTTATATGGACAGGGGGCTTCCTATAATTCACCCCTCCACTTT.

The chain recombines TRBV6-5 with TRBJ1-2; 7 bases are shared with TRBD1. In germline, CDR1 is MNHEY, CDR2 SVGAGI. After removal of 1 base from V and 7 bases from J, the junction contained 3 bases not matched to a gene. There are 13 residues in the CDR3. CDR3 nucleotide sequence: TGTGCCAGCAGTTACTACAGGGGTATTGGCTACACCTTC. The encoded protein is CASSYYRGIGYTF.

This clone was found a few times. The chain couples TRBV6-2 or TRBV6-3 to TRBJ2-5; possible D gene TRBD1, 5 bases. The V end was cut by 5 bases, the J end by 3 bases, with 22 bases between. Per germline, CDR1 MNHEY and CDR2 SVGEGT. The CDR3 is 17 amino acids. The CDR3 here is CASSLRDRPAGKETQYF. CDR3 DNA: TGTGCCAGCAGTCTCAGGGATAGGCCAGCAGGGAAAGAGACCCAGTACTTC.

This clone was picked up one time. The chain recombines TRBV11-2 with TRBJ2-7, with D tentatively TRBD1 or TRBD2 (6 bases each). Trimming took off 1 base at V and 4 bases at J, with 11 bases between the two ends. CDR1 is SGHAT and CDR2 is FQNNGV in the germline V gene. This CDR3 region has 14 residues. The CDR3 protein is CASSLGGGLYEQYF. The CDR3 DNA is TGTGCCAGCAGCTTAGGTGGGGGGCTATACGAGCAGTACTTC.